These T cell receptor beta chains were read from a single sample in a study of T cells in Graves' hyperthyroidism and ophthalmopathy. TCRdb independently ran MiXCR on the multiplex PCR reads; one entry per CDR3 protein. The sample contains a few hundred thousand distinct CDR3 sequences, 15% of which appear only once. Sequenced material: blood. The receptors originated from a woman in her 30s with Graves' hyperthyroidism. Both conserved end residues are part of each CDR3. Fields, in order: J gene, V gene, CDR3 protein.

>TRBJ2-1|TRBV11-3
CASSLGSRAGAYNEQFF
>TRBJ1-2|TRBV20-1
CSASSMKGTSAFYGYTF
>TRBJ2-1|TRBV7-2
CASSSRGKGRSSYNEQFF
>TRBJ2-2|TRBV5-5
CASSLVVSGNTGELFF
>TRBJ2-1|TRBV5-1
CASSPGTANNEQFF
>TRBJ2-1|TRBV19
CASTTRGNEQFF
>TRBJ2-1|TRBV7-9
CASRRRSGRGVEQFF
>TRBJ1-1|TRBV6-4
CASSAEPDRATEAFF
>TRBJ2-1|TRBV4-1
CASTKIGTTNEQFF
>TRBJ1-2|TRBV20-1
CSAGTGKGYTF
>TRBJ2-7|TRBV15
CATSRDPGLADYEQYF
>TRBJ2-2|TRBV2
CASSEVRAGELFF
>TRBJ2-3|TRBV27
CASSLQGGVWGTDTQYF
>TRBJ2-7|TRBV10-3
CAITRGSEQYF
>TRBJ1-3|TRBV7-9
CASSYSSGLPGNTIYF
>TRBJ2-7|TRBV3-1
CASSLKGAYEQYF
>TRBJ2-2|TRBV3-1
CASNRQNGELFF
>TRBJ2-5|TRBV7-7
CASSLRSGQTGRQETQYF
>TRBJ2-7|TRBV29-1
CSVDLGVSSYEQYF
>TRBJ1-5|TRBV10-1
CASIKNQPQHF
>TRBJ2-5|TRBV20-1
CSAPGRNQETQYF
>TRBJ1-4|TRBV4-2
CASSQGLMETEKLFF
>TRBJ2-7|TRBV11-2
CASSSGRQGGPYEQYF
>TRBJ2-3|TRBV7-2
CASRPTGGADTQYF
>TRBJ1-5|TRBV19
CASSTRDTSNQPQHF
>TRBJ2-3|TRBV12-3/TRBV12-4
CASSPNHAGLAVPTDTQYF
>TRBJ2-1|TRBV28
CASSQKAGEQFF
>TRBJ2-5|TRBV20-1
CSADLRQGQETQYF